The rows below give T cell receptor beta chains drawn from one sample of a study of blood T cells in healthy people across ages. TCRdb reprocessed the 5' RACE reads with MiXCR, giving one entry per CDR3 protein. Of about 650,000 distinct CDR3 sequences in the sample, around 50% were seen once. The source material was blood. The receptor set was obtained from a woman of 80 years or more in good health. Each CDR3 is given with its conserved first and last residue. Fields, in order: D gene, J gene, clone size, V gene, CDR3 protein, CDR3 DNA. A D gene is named only where the DNA matches it firmly. Where a row states a size, it is once, few, many or the class of an expanded clone; other rows omit it.

>NA|TRBJ2-1|NA|TRBV29-1
CSVLHYNEQFF
TGCAGCGTTCTCCACTACAATGAGCAGTTCTTC
>TRBD1|TRBJ1-5|few|TRBV20-1
CSAPTGANQPQHF
TGCAGTGCCCCGACAGGGGCCAATCAGCCCCAGCATTTT
>NA|TRBJ1-1|NA|TRBV20-1
CSALGDVNTEAFF
TGCAGTGCCCTGGGGGACGTGAACACTGAAGCTTTCTTT
>TRBD1|TRBJ2-7|NA|TRBV25-1
CASSEYRTGNPSSYEQLF
TGTGCCAGCAGTGAATACAGGACAGGGAACCCTAGCTCCTACGAGCAGTTATTC
>NA|TRBJ2-1|few|TRBV12-3/TRBV12-4
CASIDRVGFFNAQFF
TGTGCCAGCATCGATCGGGTAGGGTTTTTCAATGCGCAGTTCTTC
>TRBD2|TRBJ2-1|NA|TRBV7-2
CASSFQASGGMGEQFF
TGTGCCAGCAGCTTCCAAGCTAGCGGGGGGATGGGTGAGCAGTTCTTC
>TRBD1|TRBJ1-6|NA|TRBV9
CASSAGDRRSPLHF
TGTGCCAGCAGCGCGGGGGACAGGAGGTCACCCCTCCACTTT
>TRBD1|TRBJ1-2|NA|TRBV5-1
CASSSGQVNYGYTF
TGCGCCAGCAGCTCTGGACAGGTTAACTATGGCTACACCTTC
>NA|TRBJ2-5|few|TRBV19
CATRRGPLQETQYF
TGTGCCACCAGGCGGGGGCCTCTCCAAGAGACCCAGTACTTC
>TRBD1|TRBJ2-1|NA|TRBV6-6
CASSQRTGVNEQFF
TGTGCCAGCAGTCAACGGACAGGGGTCAATGAGCAGTTCTTC
>NA|TRBJ2-3|NA|TRBV5-1
CASSDPSVTQYF
TGCGCCAGCAGCGACCCCTCGGTTACGCAGTATTTT
>NA|TRBJ2-5|NA|TRBV5-1
CASSFQGSAETQYF
TGCGCCAGCAGCTTCCAGGGATCTGCAGAGACCCAGTACTTC
>NA|TRBJ1-1|NA|TRBV13
CASSLGGRSTEAFF
TGTGCCAGCAGCTTAGGTGGGCGAAGCACTGAAGCTTTCTTT
>TRBD1|TRBJ1-6|NA|TRBV2
CASSEGQLNNSPLHF
TGTGCCAGCAGTGAGGGACAGCTTAATAATTCACCCCTCCACTTT
>NA|TRBJ2-1|NA|TRBV6-2/TRBV6-3
CASNPGNEQFF
TGTGCTAGCAACCCAGGGAATGAGCAGTTCTTC
>TRBD1|TRBJ1-6|NA|TRBV4-1
CASSQRDRVGISPLHF
TGCGCCAGCAGCCAAAGGGACAGGGTAGGGATTTCACCCCTCCACTTT
>NA|TRBJ1-2|NA|TRBV12-3/TRBV12-4
CASRQGNLTHGYTF
TGTGCCAGCAGGCAGGGCAACTTGACCCATGGCTACACCTTC
>NA|TRBJ1-5|NA|TRBV12-3/TRBV12-4
CASSRTDSSQPQHF
TGTGCCAGCAGTCGGACAGACAGTAGTCAGCCCCAGCATTTT
>TRBD1|TRBJ1-4|NA|TRBV12-3/TRBV12-4
CASSRRQGGAREKLFF
TGTGCCAGCAGTCGAAGACAGGGGGGGGCAAGGGAAAAACTGTTTTTT
>TRBD1|TRBJ1-1|NA|TRBV29-1
CSVNQGATEAFF
TGCAGCGTTAACCAGGGGGCCACTGAAGCTTTCTTT
>NA|TRBJ2-3|few|TRBV7-9
CASGRDGISTDTQYF
TGTGCCAGTGGGAGAGATGGCATCTCCACAGATACGCAGTATTTT
>NA|TRBJ2-3|NA|TRBV29-1
CSVPHSTDTQYF
TGCAGCGTTCCACATAGCACAGATACGCAGTATTTT
>NA|TRBJ2-7|NA|TRBV20-1
CSARGDPYEQYF
TGCAGTGCTAGAGGCGATCCCTACGAGCAGTACTTC
>NA|TRBJ2-3|few|TRBV3-1
CASSQGTSTADTQYF
TGTGCCAGCAGCCAGGGTACTAGCACGGCGGATACGCAGTATTTT
>NA|TRBJ2-2|few|TRBV21-1
CASSKAFENTGELFF
TGTGCCAGCAGCAAGGCATTTGAGAATACCGGGGAGCTGTTTTTT
>TRBD2|TRBJ2-5|NA|TRBV9
CASSVGVAGAGVKETQYF
TGTGCCAGCAGCGTAGGGGTAGCGGGAGCGGGCGTAAAAGAGACCCAGTACTTC
>NA|TRBJ1-2|few|TRBV27
CASSLSIPTGAYGYTF
TGTGCCAGCAGTTTATCGATCCCAACTGGGGCCTATGGCTACACCTTC
>NA|TRBJ2-1|many|TRBV3-1
CASSQVSSFDNEQFF
TGTGCCAGCAGCCAAGTATCCTCTTTCGACAATGAGCAGTTCTTC
>TRBD2|TRBJ2-1|NA|TRBV28
CASLAGGGSEQFF
TGTGCCAGCCTAGCGGGAGGGGGCAGTGAGCAGTTCTTC
>NA|TRBJ2-1|NA|TRBV20-1
CSANLAGEQFF
TGCAGTGCTAACCTAGCCGGTGAGCAGTTCTTC
>NA|TRBJ2-2|NA|TRBV20-1
CSARVGTLTGELFF
TGCAGTGCTAGAGTAGGGACTCTTACCGGGGAGCTGTTTTTT
>TRBD2|TRBJ2-1|NA|TRBV27
CASSILAGGVSKHQFF
TGTGCCAGCAGTATACTAGCGGGAGGGGTGAGCAAGCATCAGTTCTTC
>NA|TRBJ1-2|NA|TRBV10-3
CAISDRGRGYGYTF
TGTGCCATCAGTGACAGGGGTCGGGGCTATGGCTACACCTTC